This is a list of T cell receptor beta chains from one sample in a study of cytomegalovirus exposure and HLA in healthy donors. The protocol was immunoSEQ multiplex PCR, while the TCRdb copy is restricted to in-frame clones and leaves out a portion. The sample includes 90,000 to 130,000 clones, around 64% of them seen just once. Sequenced sample: PBMCs. The origin of the receptors is a woman in her 30s in good health and CMV-seronegative. CDR3s include the opening cysteine and the closing phenylalanine or tryptophan. Fields, in order: clone size, J gene, D gene, V gene, CDR3 DNA, CDR3 protein. A D gene is named only where the DNA matches it firmly. Clone size is not always given. Where it is, it says once, few, many or a class for expanded clones.

- | TRBJ2-1 | TRBD1 | TRBV5-8 | TGTGCCAGCAGCTTGGCCTGGGGACAGGGGGGCTCCTACAATGAGCAGTTCTTC | CASSLAWGQGGSYNEQFF
few | TRBJ2-7 | TRBD1 | TRBV28 | TGTGCCAGCATCACCGGGACAGCACCGGGGTACGAGCAGTACTTC | CASITGTAPGYEQYF
- | TRBJ1-1 | TRBD1 | TRBV5-1 | TGCGCCAGCAGCTTTACAAACAGGGGGGACACTGAAGCTTTCTTT | CASSFTNRGDTEAFF
- | TRBJ1-5 | TRBD1 | TRBV18 | TGTGCCAGCTCACCAAACAGGGGTGGCAATCAGCCCCAGCATTTT | CASSPNRGGNQPQHF
- | TRBJ1-2 | - | TRBV2 | TGTGCCAGCAGTGATATGGTTCAGGAAGGCTACACCTTC | CASSDMVQEGYTF
- | TRBJ2-1 | - | TRBV28 | TGTGCCAGCAGTCCGACACCTCTCTCCTACAATGAGCAGTTCTTC | CASSPTPLSYNEQFF
- | TRBJ1-1 | TRBD1 | TRBV19 | TGTGCCAGTAGTATAGATGGTCGGGACAGCGAGAACACTGAAGCTTTCTTT | CASSIDGRDSENTEAFF
- | TRBJ1-2 | - | TRBV2 | TGTGCCAGCAGTGATGAGTTCTATGGCTACACCTTC | CASSDEFYGYTF
- | TRBJ1-5 | TRBD1 | TRBV4-1 | TGCGCCAGCAGCCAAGAGGGACAGGGGGCGAAAGGCAATCAGCCCCAGCATTTT | CASSQEGQGAKGNQPQHF
- | TRBJ2-1 | - | TRBV6-4 | TGTGCCAGCAGTGACTCGAGGAGCTCCTACAATGAGCAGTTCTTC | CASSDSRSSYNEQFF
- | TRBJ1-1 | TRBD1 | TRBV28 | TGTGCCAGCAGTGACAGGGAGTGGCCTTTCTTT | CASSDREWPFF
- | TRBJ2-6 | - | TRBV2 | TGTGCCAGCAGTGAAAGGGAGCGATCTGGGGCCAACGTCCTGACTTTC | CASSERERSGANVLTF
few | TRBJ2-1 | TRBD2 | TRBV9 | TGTGCCAGCAGCGGAACGGGAGGGCCTATTGACGAGCAGTTCTTC | CASSGTGGPIDEQFF